These 14 T cell receptor beta chains were sequenced from one sample in a study of T-cell memory formation after mild COVID-19. TCRdb itself ran the 5' RACE reads through MiXCR, one entry per CDR3 protein. The sample shows around 390,000 distinct CDR3 sequences, about 16% of them seen only once. The sample taken for sequencing was PBMCs or a T cell subset sorted from them (not recorded which). The receptor set was obtained from a man younger than 35 who had mild COVID-19 (a few samples of this study predate the infection). Cell type and time point are not known.

The genes are TRBV28 and TRBJ1-3; possibly TRBD1 for D (5 bases). CDR3 length: 14 amino acids. Germline V gene data show CDR1 as MDHEN and CDR2 as SYDVKM. With 4 bases removed from V and 0 bases from J, the gap between germline ends came to 7 bases. CDR3 sequence reads: CASSYDSSGNTIYF. In DNA, the CDR3 is TGTGCCAGCAGTTACGACAGCTCTGGAAACACCATATATTTT.

This clonotype was recorded a few times. This chain uses TRBV18 with TRBJ2-5, with D uncertain. Looked up from germline, CDR1 is KGHSH and CDR2 is LQKENI. The germline V and J ends were trimmed by 6 bases and 1 base, with 9 bases remaining between them. The CDR3 contains 13 residues. The CDR3 sequence: CASSTFIQETQYF. CDR3 sequence (DNA): TGTGCCAGCTCGACGTTCATCCAAGAGACCCAGTACTTC. Looking up the rest from reference TRBV18 and TRBJ2-5 gives the full variable domain: NAGVMQNPRHLVRRRGQEARLRCSPMKGHSHVYWYRQLPEEGLKFMVYLQKENIIDESGMPKERFSAEFPKEGPSILRIQQVVRGDSAAYFCASSTFIQETQYFGPGTRLLVL.

This clonotype appeared many times. V is TRBV20-1 and J is TRBJ1-3; 8 bases agree with TRBD1. The CDR3 has 13 residues. The germline V gene encodes CDR1 DFQATT and CDR2 SNEGSKA (reference sequence). V was clipped by 6 bases and J by 2 bases; unmatched bases: 3. This CDR3 reads CSAPQGAGNTIYF. DNA for the CDR3: TGCAGTGCCCCACAGGGGGCTGGAAACACCATATATTTT.

This clonotype was counted between two and nine times. The rearrangement uses TRBV7-8 and TRBJ2-4; D ambiguous. The V end was cut by 6 bases, the J end by 0 bases, with 18 bases between. Looked up from germline, CDR1 is SGHVS and CDR2 is FQNEAQ. The CDR3 is made up of 17 amino acids. The CDR3 spells CASSQVGRTLAKNIQYF. CDR3 DNA: TGTGCCAGCAGTCAGGTGGGCAGGACCCTAGCCAAAAACATTCAGTACTTC. Complete variable domain (other parts from reference TRBV7-8 and TRBJ2-4): GAGVSQSPRYKVAKRGQDVALRCDPISGHVSLFWYQQALGQGPEFLTYFQNEAQLDKSGLPSDRFFAERPEGSVSTLKIQRTQQEDSAVYLCASSQVGRTLAKNIQYFGAGTRLSVL.

The rearrangement joins TRBV5-1 to TRBJ1-1, with D possibly being TRBD1 (5 bases). Germline values: CDR1 SGHRS, CDR2 YFSETQ. This CDR3 spans 16 amino acids. Trimming shortened V by 6 bases and J by 1 base, and 19 bases separated the two germline ends. In nucleotides, the CDR3 is TGCGCCAGCATCGAGGGGAGGATAATGGGGAACACTGAAGCTTTCTTT. Protein sequence: CASIEGRIMGNTEAFF.

This clonotype was counted a few times. This rearrangement joins TRBV12-3 or TRBV12-4 to TRBJ2-3, with D possibly matching TRBD1 (8 bases). The V end was cut by 7 bases, the J end by 3 bases, with 17 bases between. This CDR3 region has 15 residues. CDR3 DNA sequence: TGTGCCAGCACAACAGGGGGGGTCGTAACAGATACGCAGTATTTT. Its translation is CASTTGGVVTDTQYF.

Many counts were recorded for this clonotype. V usage is TRBV7-6 and J usage is TRBJ2-5, with 8 positions matching TRBD1. The CDR3 is 14 residues long. CDR1 is SGHVS, CDR2 FNYEAQ, per germline. V dropped 5 bases and J dropped 5; count of bases not matched to a gene: 7. The CDR3 DNA follows: TGTGCCAGCAGCCGAGACAGGGGAGACGAGACCCAGTACTTC. Translated: CASSRDRGDETQYF.

This clonotype was detected a few times. The rearrangement joins TRBV7-2 to TRBJ2-1; D is uncertain. Trimming left V 2 bases short and J 6 bases short, with 11 bases between. Germline V CDR1 and CDR2: SGHTA, FQGNSA. The CDR3 runs 14 residues. For the CDR3, the DNA is TGTGCCAGCAGCTTATGGGGTTCCGGCAATGAGCAGTTCTTC. Its translation: CASSLWGSGNEQFF.

There are a few counts of this clonotype. Germline and junction disagree at one end, which may indicate a read error. This chain connects TRBV20-1 to TRBJ2-6, with TRBD1 identical over 7 bases. The CDR3 is 15 amino acids. Per germline, CDR1 DFQATT and CDR2 SNEGSKA (reference sequence). CDR3 in DNA: TGCAGTGCTGGAGACAGGGTAGCTGGGGCCAACGTCCTGACTTTC. This codes for CSAGDRVAGANVLTF.

There are many counts of this clonotype. The V call is TRBV5-4, the J call TRBJ2-1, with D possibly being TRBD1 or TRBD2 (7 bases each). The germline gives CDR1 SGHNT, CDR2 YYREEE (reference sequence). V was trimmed by 4 bases and J by 4 bases, leaving 12 bases between them. The CDR3 runs to 14 residues. CDR3 in amino acids: CASSAQGGYNEQFF. The CDR3 DNA follows: TGTGCCAGCAGCGCTCAGGGGGGGTACAATGAGCAGTTCTTC.

The chain employs TRBV24-1 and TRBJ2-3, with D unresolved. CDR1 is KGHDR and CDR2 is SFDVKD in the germline V gene. Trimming took 2 bases from V and 4 from J, leaving 3 bases between them. The CDR3 sequence is 12 residues long. The chain's CDR3 is CATSDYSDTQYF. The CDR3 nucleotides are TGTGCCACCAGTGATTATTCAGATACGCAGTATTTT.

This clonotype was seen only a few times. The chain combines TRBV7-9 with TRBJ1-4; no clear D gene. Trimming took off 0 bases at V and 5 bases at J, with 13 bases between the two ends. The CDR3 is 16 residues long. The germline gives CDR1 SEHNR, CDR2 FQNEAQ (reference sequence). DNA of the CDR3: TGTGCCAGCAGCTTAGCGACGTCGGCCCCGAATGAAAAACTGTTTTTT. Translated, it gives CASSLATSAPNEKLFF. The complete variable domain, with remaining parts taken from reference TRBV7-9 and TRBJ1-4, reads DTGVSQNPRHKITKRGQNVTFRCDPISEHNRLYWYRQTLGQGPEFLTYFQNEAQLEKSRLLSDRFSAERPKGSFSTLEIQRTEQGDSAMYLCASSLATSAPNEKLFFGSGTQLSVL.

This clonotype was found many times. CDR3 DNA: TGTGCCACCAGTGATGGCGGACTAGCGGGGGTTAACAATGAGCAGTTCTTC. This codes for CATSDGGLAGVNNEQFF. The chain is built from TRBV24-1 and TRBJ2-1; 13 bases line up with TRBD2. J was trimmed by 5 bases and V by 3 bases; bases with no gene match: 6. Germline loops: CDR1 KGHDR, CDR2 SFDVKD. The CDR3 extends over 17 amino acids.

The rearrangement joins TRBV3-1 to TRBJ2-2; D remains unclear. Germline CDR1 LGHDT, CDR2 YNNKEL (reference sequence). This CDR3 spans 15 amino acids. V dropped 1 base and J dropped 4 bases, with 10 bases sitting between them. Here the CDR3 DNA reads TGTGCCAGCAGCCAAGCTTTTGGTCTCACCGGGGAGCTGTTTTTT. As protein: CASSQAFGLTGELFF.